The next 30 T cell receptor beta chains were all read from a single sample in a study of OX40 agonist ivuxolimab in advanced cancers. The table came from immunoSEQ multiplex PCR; TCRdb's copy has only in-frame clones and leaves some out. The sample lists about 88,000 clones, 85% to 90% seen once, with 0.22% in the top ten. The input for sequencing was CD4+ or CD8+ T cells sorted from blood, taken in a trial of the OX40 agonist ivuxolimab. These receptors were collected from an adult with an advanced solid tumor such as melanoma, head and neck, liver or kidney cancer.

The J gene is TRBJ2-3, the V gene TRBV19, with 10 bases fitting TRBD2. The ends lost 4 bases at V and 2 bases at J; junction bases unmatched: 3. The CDR3 spans 15 residues. Germline CDR1 reads LNHDA; CDR2 reads SQIVND (reference sequence). CDR3 sequence reads: CASSTSGGPTDTQYF. In nucleotides, the CDR3 is TGTGCCAGTAGTACTAGCGGGGGACCCACAGATACGCAGTATTTT.

J is TRBJ2-1 and V is TRBV7-9; tentative D call: TRBD2 (5 bases). Between the trimmed V and J ends, which lost 4 bases and 8 bases, there was a span of 21 bases. This CDR3 has 16 amino acids. Germline V gene lookup returns CDR1 SEHNR and CDR2 FQNEAQ (reference sequence). The CDR3 DNA reads as TGTGCCAGCAGCTCCGCGTGGGGTCTAGCAAGACATGAGCAGTTCTTC. As protein: CASSSAWGLARHEQFF. Supplemented by reference TRBV7-9 and TRBJ2-1, the full variable domain reads DTGVSQNPRHKITKRGQNVTFRCDPISEHNRLYWYRQTLGQGPEFLTYFQNEAQLEKSRLLSDRFSAERPKGSFSTLEIQRTEQGDSAMYLCASSSAWGLARHEQFFGPGTRLTVL.

The chain recombines TRBV7-8 with TRBJ2-7, with TRBD1 matching 9 bases. CDR1 is SGHVS and CDR2 is FQNEAQ in the germline V gene. The CDR3 consists of 19 residues. V was clipped by 7 bases and J by 4 bases; unmatched bases: 23. The CDR3 spells CASITPTGDREGLSYEQYF. In DNA, the CDR3 is TGTGCCAGCATCACCCCCACGGGGGACAGGGAGGGGTTGAGTTACGAGCAGTACTTC.

This clone was picked up one time. V usage is TRBV27 and J usage is TRBJ1-5; D uncertain. CDR3 size: 14 residues. Trimming left V 2 bases short and J 2 bases short, with 7 bases between. Germline V lookup: CDR1 MNHEY, CDR2 SMNVEV (reference sequence). This CDR3 is CASSLRFGNQPQHF. The CDR3 DNA follows: TGTGCCAGCAGTTTAAGGTTTGGCAATCAGCCCCAGCATTTT.

This clone was observed a single time. The chain carries TRBV30 and TRBJ1-2, with D uncertain. V was shortened by 0 bases and J by 7 bases, with 9 bases between the two germline ends. CDR3 length: 12 amino acids. Per germline, CDR1 GTSNPN and CDR2 SVGIG (reference sequence). The CDR3 region is CAWSVMVGGYTF. CDR3 bases: TGTGCCTGGAGTGTGATGGTCGGTGGCTACACCTTC.

This rearrangement joins TRBV5-4 to TRBJ2-3; 9 nucleotides line up with TRBD2. The CDR3 has 17 amino acids. Losses at the gene ends were 0 bases for V and 4 bases for J; bases not matched to a gene: 9. Germline values: CDR1 SGHNT, CDR2 YYREEE (reference sequence). CDR3 sequence reads: CASSLEGGSGGSDTQYF. The CDR3 bases are TGTGCCAGCAGCTTGGAAGGTGGGAGCGGGGGGTCAGATACGCAGTATTTT. The entire variable domain, with the rest obtained from reference TRBV5-4 and TRBJ2-3, is as follows: ETGVTQSPTHLIKTRGQQVTLRCSSQSGHNTVSWYQQALGQGPQFIFQYYREEENGRGNFPPRFSGLQFPNYSSELNVNALELDDSALYLCASSLEGGSGGSDTQYFGPGTRLTVL.

V and J are TRBV19 and TRBJ2-3, with D possibly being TRBD2 (5 bases). V dropped 5 bases and J dropped 2 bases, with 11 bases sitting between them. CDR3 length: 14 amino acids. The germline gives CDR1 LNHDA, CDR2 SQIVND (reference sequence). CDR3 nucleotide sequence: TGTGCCAGTAGTTTCGAGCGGCTCACAGATACGCAGTATTTT. It is translated as CASSFERLTDTQYF.

The chain is built from TRBV4-3 and TRBJ2-2; D is ambiguous. The germline V gene encodes CDR1 LGHNA and CDR2 YSLEER. Trimming left V 0 bases short and J 2 bases short, with 16 bases between. This CDR3 region has 18 residues. The CDR3 reads CASSQETFQAENTGELFF. DNA for the CDR3: TGCGCCAGCAGCCAAGAAACTTTTCAGGCTGAAAACACCGGGGAGCTGTTTTTT.

This clone was detected only once. The V gene is TRBV28, the J gene TRBJ1-2; D is uncertain. The V gene lost 5 bases and the J gene lost 8 bases, with 12 bases spanning the gap. Germline V gene data show CDR1 as MDHEN and CDR2 as SYDVKM. This CDR3 is built from 12 residues. Here the CDR3 reads CASSPYTDGYTF. CDR3 sequence (DNA): TGTGCCAGCAGTCCCTACACGGACGGCTACACCTTC.

The chain recombines TRBV7-8 with TRBJ2-2; perhaps D is TRBD1 or TRBD2 (5 bases each). The V and J ends lost 0 bases and 1 base respectively, with 12 bases between them. CDR1 and CDR2 from the germline V gene are SGHVS and FQNEAQ. There are 17 residues in the CDR3. This chain's CDR3 is CASSLATAAQNTGELFF. The CDR3 DNA follows: TGTGCCAGCAGCTTAGCGACAGCGGCGCAGAACACCGGGGAGCTGTTTTTT.

This clone was detected only a few times. The V gene is TRBV27, the J gene TRBJ1-4; TRBD1 is a possible D gene (6 bases). The germline V and J ends were trimmed by 3 bases and 2 bases, with 10 bases remaining between them. CDR1 and CDR2 (germline): MNHEY, SMNVEV (reference sequence). The CDR3 has 15 amino acids. CDR3 loop: CASSLLGGTNEKLFF. CDR3 sequence (DNA): TGTGCCAGCAGTTTGCTAGGGGGGACTAATGAAAAACTGTTTTTT. The whole variable domain, remainder taken from reference TRBV27 and TRBJ1-4, is EAQVTQNPRYLITVTGKKLTVTCSQNMNHEYMSWYRQDPGLGLRQIYYSMNVEVTDKGDVPEGYKVSRKEKRNFPLILESPSPNQTSLYFCASSLLGGTNEKLFFGSGTQLSVL.

The CDR3 DNA reads TGTGCCAGCAGTTTATTGGTGGGTGGCTACACCTTC. This encodes CASSLLVGGYTF. The J gene is TRBJ1-2, the V gene TRBV28; unclear D gene. The CDR3 consists of 12 residues. The germline V and J ends were trimmed by 1 base and 7 bases, with 7 bases remaining between them. Looked up from germline, CDR1 is MDHEN and CDR2 is SYDVKM.

The chain is built from TRBV18 and TRBJ1-2; no clear D. This CDR3 has 14 residues. Germline CDR1 is KGHSH and CDR2 is LQKENI. The V gene lost 0 bases and the J gene lost 1 base, with 6 bases spanning the gap. CDR3 in DNA: TGTGCCAGCTCACCACCGTCAGATAACTATGGCTACACCTTC. Protein product: CASSPPSDNYGYTF.

The rearrangement uses TRBV2 and TRBJ2-3; 13 nucleotides agree with TRBD2. V trimming: 3 bases; J trimming: 6 bases; junction bases outside the gene matches: 3. Germline V gene sequence: CDR1 SNHLY, CDR2 FYNNEI. The CDR3 is made up of 15 amino acids. CDR3 nucleotide sequence: TGTGCCAGCAGTGACGGACTAGCGGGAGTGGATACGCAGTATTTT. Residues: CASSDGLAGVDTQYF.

The rearrangement uses TRBV15 and TRBJ2-6; D is perhaps TRBD2 (6 bases). The CDR3 sequence is 17 residues long. Germline CDR1 is LNHNV and CDR2 is YYDKDF (reference sequence). V was clipped by 1 base and J by 4 bases, with 14 bases between them. The CDR3 DNA reads TGTGCCACCAGCAGAGTTGGAGGGGCGCTGGGGGCCAACGTCCTGACTTTC. Amino acid sequence: CATSRVGGALGANVLTF.

The chain employs TRBV7-2 and TRBJ1-5, with 7 bases aligning to TRBD1. The CDR3 contains 14 residues. Per germline, CDR1 SGHTA and CDR2 FQGNSA. The V and J ends lost 5 bases and 5 bases, in that order; junction bases with no gene match: 6. The CDR3 loop reads CASSLRQGHQPQHF. CDR3 DNA: TGTGCCAGCAGCCTACGACAGGGACATCAGCCCCAGCATTTT.

On this clone: The identical CDR3 is also encoded by other nucleotide sequences in the sample. The V and J genes are TRBV5-1 and TRBJ1-2; D possibly corresponds to TRBD1 (5 bases). Germline V gene data show CDR1 as SGHRS and CDR2 as YFSETQ. The CDR3 spans 14 residues. Between the trimmed V and J ends, which lost 1 base and 2 bases, there was a span of 9 bases. The CDR3 is CASSLNRDNYGYTF. CDR3 nucleotide sequence: TGCGCCAGCAGCTTGAACCGGGACAACTATGGCTACACCTTC.

There are a few counts of this clone. This chain connects TRBV5-1 to TRBJ1-1; D is undetermined. V shed 1 base and J shed 0 bases, with 13 bases lying between them. CDR1 SGHRS and CDR2 YFSETQ come from the germline V gene. This CDR3 is built from 16 residues. The CDR3 is CASSLWNQRVNTEAFF. CDR3 DNA sequence: TGCGCCAGCAGCTTGTGGAACCAAAGGGTGAACACTGAAGCTTTCTTT.

The rearrangement uses TRBV5-1 and TRBJ1-6; maybe TRBD1 (5 bases). V lost 5 bases, J lost 9 bases, and 15 bases lay in between. This CDR3 region has 14 residues. The V gene's germline CDR1 is SGHRS and CDR2 YFSETQ. Here the CDR3 DNA reads TGCGCCAGCAGGCCCGGGACGTTTGTTTCACCCCTCCACTTT. It yields the protein CASRPGTFVSPLHF.

This chain connects TRBV7-2 to TRBJ2-2, with D possibly TRBD1 on 6 matching bases. The V gene lost 5 bases and the J gene lost 0 bases, with 13 bases spanning the gap. Germline V CDR1 and CDR2: SGHTA, FQGNSA. The CDR3 contains 16 residues. This CDR3 reads CASSPTGSSNTGELFF. CDR3 nucleotides: TGTGCCAGCAGCCCCACAGGGTCCTCGAACACCGGGGAGCTGTTTTTT.

J is TRBJ2-1 and V is TRBV7-8; 7 bases match TRBD2. This CDR3 has 18 amino acids. V trimming: 2 bases; J trimming: 9 bases; junction bases outside the gene matches: 19. CDR1 is SGHVS, CDR2 FQNEAQ, per germline. CDR3 residues: CASSLLGTNPPQVLEQFF. In DNA form, the CDR3 reads TGTGCCAGCAGCTTATTAGGGACTAACCCCCCCCAAGTTCTTGAGCAGTTCTTC.

The rearrangement links TRBV9 to TRBJ1-1; D call uncertain. This CDR3 spans 13 amino acids. The V gene lost 0 bases and the J gene lost 5 bases, with 8 bases spanning the gap. From germline, CDR1 is SGDLS and CDR2 YYNGEE. The CDR3 nucleotides read TGTGCCAGCAGCGTAGTGGGGAAAACTGAAGCTTTCTTT. As protein: CASSVVGKTEAFF.

The rearrangement links TRBV28 to TRBJ1-1; the D is unclear. The CDR3 sequence is 14 residues long. Germline loops: CDR1 MDHEN, CDR2 SYDVKM. V dropped 4 bases and J dropped 1 base, with 10 bases sitting between them. This CDR3 reads CASSYPYGNTEAFF. CDR3 DNA: TGTGCCAGCAGTTACCCTTATGGGAACACTGAAGCTTTCTTT.

The J gene is TRBJ2-3, the V gene TRBV7-2; 7 nucleotides line up with TRBD1. Per germline, CDR1 SGHTA and CDR2 FQGNSA. Trimming cost V 5 bases and J 5 bases; bases outside gene matches: 10. The CDR3 runs to 15 residues. The CDR3 DNA reads as TGTGCCAGCAGCCTACCGGGGACAGCGAAAGATACGCAGTATTTT. Residues: CASSLPGTAKDTQYF. Complete variable domain (other parts from reference TRBV7-2 and TRBJ2-3): GAGVSQSPSNKVTEKGKDVELRCDPISGHTALYWYRQSLGQGLEFLIYFQGNSAPDKSGLPSDRFSAERTGGSVSTLTIQRTQQEDSAVYLCASSLPGTAKDTQYFGPGTRLTVL.

V gene TRBV7-9 combines with J gene TRBJ1-4; tentatively, D is TRBD1 (5 bases). V shed 4 bases and J shed 6 bases, with 12 bases lying between them. Germline V lookup: CDR1 SEHNR, CDR2 FQNEAQ (reference sequence). The CDR3 consists of 14 residues. CDR3 nucleotides: TGTGCCAGCAGCTATGGGGCGGCTTATGAAAAACTGTTTTTT. Translation: CASSYGAAYEKLFF.

The rearrangement joins TRBV2 to TRBJ2-5; 12 bases line up with TRBD1. CDR3 length equals 15 residues. Germline assignment: CDR1 SNHLY and CDR2 FYNNEI. V shed 4 bases and J 4 bases; nucleotides not matched to a gene: 4. The DNA for the CDR3 is TGTGCCAGCAGTGCCAGGGGACAGGGGGCAGAGACCCAGTACTTC. It codes for CASSARGQGAETQYF. Full variable domain (rest looked up from reference TRBV2 and TRBJ2-5): EPEVTQTPSHQVTQMGQEVILRCVPISNHLYFYWYRQILGQKVEFLVSFYNNEISEKSEIFDDQFSVERPDGSNFTLKIRSTKLEDSAMYFCASSARGQGAETQYFGPGTRLLVL.

The rearrangement links TRBV5-1 to TRBJ1-5, with D perhaps TRBD1 (5 bases). Trimming left V 3 bases short and J 7 bases short, with 17 bases between. This CDR3 spans 15 amino acids. CDR1 and CDR2 (germline): SGHRS, YFSETQ. The chain's CDR3 is CASSWGPGGGQPQHF. For the CDR3, the DNA is TGCGCCAGCAGCTGGGGACCCGGCGGAGGGCAGCCCCAGCATTTT.

V gene TRBV19 combines with J gene TRBJ2-1; D is undetermined. Germline V lookup: CDR1 LNHDA, CDR2 SQIVND (reference sequence). The CDR3 runs 14 residues. With 3 bases removed from V and 3 bases from J, the gap between germline ends came to 9 bases. The CDR3 DNA is TGTGCCAGTAGTATTGTCGCAGACTACAATGAGCAGTTCTTC. It specifies CASSIVADYNEQFF.

This clone was seen only a few times. This chain links TRBV19 with TRBJ1-5; D is unclear. Between the trimmed V and J ends, which lost 2 bases and 7 bases, there was a span of 6 bases. Germline V gives CDR1 LNHDA, CDR2 SQIVND (reference sequence). The CDR3 totals 12 residues. The CDR3 loop is CASSIINQPQHF. The CDR3 DNA follows: TGTGCCAGTAGTATAATAAACCAGCCCCAGCATTTT.

V gene TRBV5-6 combines with J gene TRBJ1-1, with D possibly being TRBD1 (5 bases). The CDR3 is made up of 15 amino acids. Trimming removed 7 bases at V and 5 bases at J, with 21 bases between. The germline gives CDR1 SGHDT, CDR2 YYEEEE. This chain's CDR3 is CASDITGGVGTEAFF. The CDR3 DNA follows: TGTGCCAGCGACATAACAGGAGGAGTAGGGACTGAAGCTTTCTTT. The full variable domain, completed using reference TRBV5-6 and TRBJ1-1, is DAGVTQSPTHLIKTRGQQVTLRCSPKSGHDTVSWYQQALGQGPQFIFQYYEEEERQRGNFPDRFSGHQFPNYSSELNVNALLLGDSALYLCASDITGGVGTEAFFGQGTRLTVV.